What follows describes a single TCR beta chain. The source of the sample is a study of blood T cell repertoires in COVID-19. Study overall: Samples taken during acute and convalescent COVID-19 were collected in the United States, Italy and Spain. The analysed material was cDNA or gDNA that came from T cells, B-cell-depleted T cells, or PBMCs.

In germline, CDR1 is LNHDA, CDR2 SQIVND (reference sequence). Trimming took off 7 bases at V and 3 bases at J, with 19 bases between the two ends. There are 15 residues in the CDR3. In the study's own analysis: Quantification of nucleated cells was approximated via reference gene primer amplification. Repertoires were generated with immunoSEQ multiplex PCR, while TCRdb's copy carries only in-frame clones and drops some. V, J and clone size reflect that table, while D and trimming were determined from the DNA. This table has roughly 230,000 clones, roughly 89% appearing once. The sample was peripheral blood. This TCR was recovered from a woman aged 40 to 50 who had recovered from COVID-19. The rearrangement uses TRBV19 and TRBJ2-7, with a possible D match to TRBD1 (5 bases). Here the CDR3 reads CASTPGWGSHYEQYF. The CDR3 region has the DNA TGTGCCAGTACCCCCGGGTGGGGCTCACACTACGAGCAGTACTTC.